The present entry profiles one TCR beta chain with its context. Its antigen is undetermined. Sequenced by immunoSEQ multiplex PCR; TCRdb stores in-frame clones only, minus some. Among 98,000 or so clones, around 84% were seen once, and the ten largest hold about 3.3%. The source of the sample is a study of T cell responses to AZD1222 COVID-19 vaccine. As for the study in general: Second doses were pooled across both intervals (about 4 or about 12 weeks). Overall study results and limits: Repertoires in all cases were sampled only once the peak T cell response had passed. The span of vaccine-associated CD4 TCRs extended across spike, with dominance at 160-218 and 743-854.

The V end was cut by 6 bases, the J end by 5 bases, with 13 bases between. This CDR3 is 13 amino acids long. The germline V gene has CDR1 SGHVS and CDR2 FQNEAQ. The sequencing here drew on peripheral blood, taken on day 0 of AZD1222 vaccination. The chain recombines TRBV7-8 with TRBJ1-2; D is unresolved. The TCR originated in an adult in good health. CDR3 loop: CASSPGVGYGYTF. In DNA form, the CDR3 reads TGTGCCAGCAGTCCAGGAGTAGGGTATGGCTACACCTTC.